This TCR beta chain came from a study of T cells in Graves' hyperthyroidism and ophthalmopathy. Study-wide findings and caveats: Ophthalmopathy and stable hyperthyroidism were told apart by a 13 V-J model.

The CDR3 length is 12 residues. With 8 bases removed from V and 2 bases from J, the gap between germline ends came to 9 bases. Per germline, CDR1 MNHEY and CDR2 SVGAGI. Disease duration was under 3 months in the ophthalmopathy patients, who also had a Clinical Activity Score of at least 3 and a NOSPECS grade of at least 4. Diagnosing involved the use of clinical symptoms, serum thyroxine and TRAb, thyroid ultrasound and orbital computed tomography. The TCR beta CDR3 regions underwent amplification using RNA transcripts as the source. A first-round RT-PCR of the TCR CDR3 used the HTBI primer set. One entry per CDR3 protein results from TCRdb running MiXCR on the multiplex PCR reads. The table lists hundreds of thousands of distinct CDR3 sequences, approximately 25% of them singletons. A note on this clonotype: Its specificity is unknown.

The chain has TRBV6-5 and TRBJ2-5; D is undetermined. This clonotype was sampled from a woman aged 30 to 39 with Graves' ophthalmopathy. Specimen: blood. The CDR3 protein is CASQAPQETQYF. The CDR3 DNA reads TGTGCCAGCCAGGCGCCTCAAGAGACCCAGTACTTC.